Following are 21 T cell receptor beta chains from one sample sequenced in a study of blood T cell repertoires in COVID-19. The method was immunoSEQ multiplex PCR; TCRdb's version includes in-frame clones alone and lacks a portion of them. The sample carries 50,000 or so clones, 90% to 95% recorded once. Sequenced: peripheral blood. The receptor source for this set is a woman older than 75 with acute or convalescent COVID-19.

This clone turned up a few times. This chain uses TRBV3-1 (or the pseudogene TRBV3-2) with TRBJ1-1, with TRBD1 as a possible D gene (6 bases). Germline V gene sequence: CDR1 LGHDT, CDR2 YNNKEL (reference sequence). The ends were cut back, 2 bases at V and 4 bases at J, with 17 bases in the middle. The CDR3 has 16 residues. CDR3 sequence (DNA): TGTGCCAGCAGCCAATTCGCCAGCGGGGGCTTCACTGAAGCTTTCTTT. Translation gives CASSQFASGGFTEAFF.

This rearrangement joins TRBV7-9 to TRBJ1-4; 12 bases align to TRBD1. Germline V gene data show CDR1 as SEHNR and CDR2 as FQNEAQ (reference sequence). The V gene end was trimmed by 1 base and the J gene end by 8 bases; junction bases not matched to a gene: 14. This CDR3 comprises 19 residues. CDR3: CASSLVAIGTGGAREKLFF. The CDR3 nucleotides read TGTGCCAGCAGCTTAGTGGCAATCGGGACAGGGGGCGCGAGGGAAAAACTGTTTTTT. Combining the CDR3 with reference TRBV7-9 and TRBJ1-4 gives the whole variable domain DTGVSQNPRHKITKRGQNVTFRCDPISEHNRLYWYRQTLGQGPEFLTYFQNEAQLEKSRLLSDRFSAERPKGSFSTLEIQRTEQGDSAMYLCASSLVAIGTGGAREKLFFGSGTQLSVL.

The DNA of the CDR3 is TGTGCCAGCAGCCCCAGGTGGACTAGCGGGATCTACGAGCAGTACTTC. Protein: CASSPRWTSGIYEQYF. The genes are TRBV14 and TRBJ2-7; TRBD2 agrees at 12 bases. From germline, CDR1 is SGHDN and CDR2 FVKESK. V shed 4 bases and J 3 bases; nucleotides not matched to a gene: 7. This CDR3 region has 16 residues.

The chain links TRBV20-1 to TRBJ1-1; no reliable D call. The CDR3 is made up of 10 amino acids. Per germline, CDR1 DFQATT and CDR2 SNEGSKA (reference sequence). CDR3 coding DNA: TGCACCCCCAGGATCGGTGAAGCTTTCTTT. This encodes CTPRIGEAFF.

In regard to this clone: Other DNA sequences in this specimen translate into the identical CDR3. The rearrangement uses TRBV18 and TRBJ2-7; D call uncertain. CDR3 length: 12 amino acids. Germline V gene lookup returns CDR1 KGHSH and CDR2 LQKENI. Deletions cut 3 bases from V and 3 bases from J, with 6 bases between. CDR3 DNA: TGTGCCAGCTCACCTAGTAGCTACGAGCAGTACTTC. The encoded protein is CASSPSSYEQYF.

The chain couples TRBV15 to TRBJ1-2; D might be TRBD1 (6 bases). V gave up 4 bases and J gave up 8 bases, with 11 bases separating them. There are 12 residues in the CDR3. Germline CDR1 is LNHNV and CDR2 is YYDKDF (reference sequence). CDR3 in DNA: TGTGCCACCAGCAACAGGGAGTGGGGCTACACCTTC. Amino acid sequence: CATSNREWGYTF.

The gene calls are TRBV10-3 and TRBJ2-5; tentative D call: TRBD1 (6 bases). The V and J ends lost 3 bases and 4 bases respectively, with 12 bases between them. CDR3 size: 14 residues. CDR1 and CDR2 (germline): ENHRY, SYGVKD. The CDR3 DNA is TGTGCCATCAGTGATCCTACCAGGGGAGAGACCCAGTACTTC. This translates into CAISDPTRGETQYF.

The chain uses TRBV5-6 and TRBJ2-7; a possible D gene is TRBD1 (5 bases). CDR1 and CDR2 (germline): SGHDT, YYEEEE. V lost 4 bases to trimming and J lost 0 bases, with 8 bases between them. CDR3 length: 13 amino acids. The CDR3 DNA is TGTGCCAGCAGCGTCACAGGCTCCTACGAGCAGTACTTC. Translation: CASSVTGSYEQYF.

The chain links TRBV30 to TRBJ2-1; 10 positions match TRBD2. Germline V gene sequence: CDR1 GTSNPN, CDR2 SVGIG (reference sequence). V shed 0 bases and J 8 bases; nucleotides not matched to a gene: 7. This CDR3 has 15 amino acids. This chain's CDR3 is CAWSVRRLAGDEQFF. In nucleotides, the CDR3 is TGTGCCTGGAGTGTACGGAGGCTAGCGGGAGATGAGCAGTTCTTC. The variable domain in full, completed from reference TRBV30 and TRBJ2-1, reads SQTIHQWPATLVQPVGSPLSLECTVEGTSNPNLYWYRQAAGRGLQLLFYSVGIGQISSEVPQNLSASRPQDRQFILSSKKLLLSDSGFYLCAWSVRRLAGDEQFFGPGTRLTVL.

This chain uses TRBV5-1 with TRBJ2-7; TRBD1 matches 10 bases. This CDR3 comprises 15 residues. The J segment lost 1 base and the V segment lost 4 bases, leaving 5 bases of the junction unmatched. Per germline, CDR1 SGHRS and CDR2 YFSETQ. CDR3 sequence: CASSTTGGSSYEQYF. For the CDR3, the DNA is TGCGCCAGCAGCACGACAGGGGGCAGTTCCTACGAGCAGTACTTC. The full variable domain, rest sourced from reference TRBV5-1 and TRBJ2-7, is KAGVTQTPRYLIKTRGQQVTLSCSPISGHRSVSWYQQTPGQGLQFLFEYFSETQRNKGNFPGRFSGRQFSNSRSEMNVSTLELGDSALYLCASSTTGGSSYEQYFGPGTRLTVT.

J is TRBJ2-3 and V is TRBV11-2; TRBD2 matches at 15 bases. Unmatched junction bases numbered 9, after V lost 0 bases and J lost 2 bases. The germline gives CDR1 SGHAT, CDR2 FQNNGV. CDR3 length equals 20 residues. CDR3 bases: TGTGCCAGCAGCTTAGAGGGACTAGCGGGAGGATGGGGCCTCACAGATACGCAGTATTTT. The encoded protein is CASSLEGLAGGWGLTDTQYF.

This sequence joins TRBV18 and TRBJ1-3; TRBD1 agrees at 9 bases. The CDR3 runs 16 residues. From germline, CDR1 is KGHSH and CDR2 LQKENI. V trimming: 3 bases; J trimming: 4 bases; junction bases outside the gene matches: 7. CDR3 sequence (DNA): TGTGCCAGCTCACCCCCGGGACAGGGTTACGGAAACACCATATATTTT. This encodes CASSPPGQGYGNTIYF.

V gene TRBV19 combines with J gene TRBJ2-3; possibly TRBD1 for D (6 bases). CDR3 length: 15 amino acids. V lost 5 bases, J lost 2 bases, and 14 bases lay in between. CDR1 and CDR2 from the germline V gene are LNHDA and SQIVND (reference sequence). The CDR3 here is CASSSGTLLTDTQYF. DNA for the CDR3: TGTGCCAGTAGTTCCGGGACACTGCTCACAGATACGCAGTATTTT.

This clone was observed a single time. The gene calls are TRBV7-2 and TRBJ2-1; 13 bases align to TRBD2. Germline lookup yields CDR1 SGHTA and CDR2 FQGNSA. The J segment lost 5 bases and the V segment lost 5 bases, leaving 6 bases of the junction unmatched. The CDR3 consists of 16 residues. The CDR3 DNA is TGTGCCAGCAGCACGAGGACTAGCGGGAGCCACAATGAGCAGTTCTTC. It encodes CASSTRTSGSHNEQFF.

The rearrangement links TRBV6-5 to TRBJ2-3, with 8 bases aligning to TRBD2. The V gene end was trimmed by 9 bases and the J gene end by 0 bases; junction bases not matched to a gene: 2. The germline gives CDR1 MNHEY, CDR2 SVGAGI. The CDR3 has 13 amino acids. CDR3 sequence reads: CASRGGSTDTQYF. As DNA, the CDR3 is TGTGCCAGTCGGGGGGGTAGCACAGATACGCAGTATTTT.

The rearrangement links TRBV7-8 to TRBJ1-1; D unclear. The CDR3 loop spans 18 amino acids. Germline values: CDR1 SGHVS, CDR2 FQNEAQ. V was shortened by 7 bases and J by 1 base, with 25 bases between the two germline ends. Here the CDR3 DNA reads TGTGCCAGCACCTCCCAGTTGTGGGCAGGCCGACAGAACACTGAAGCTTTCTTT. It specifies CASTSQLWAGRQNTEAFF.

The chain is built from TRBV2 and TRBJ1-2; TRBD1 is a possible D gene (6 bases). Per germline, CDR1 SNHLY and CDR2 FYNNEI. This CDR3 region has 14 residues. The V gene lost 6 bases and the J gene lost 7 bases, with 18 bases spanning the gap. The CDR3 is CASSLEGGNFGYTF. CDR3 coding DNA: TGTGCCAGCAGCCTTGAGGGGGGGAATTTTGGCTACACCTTC.

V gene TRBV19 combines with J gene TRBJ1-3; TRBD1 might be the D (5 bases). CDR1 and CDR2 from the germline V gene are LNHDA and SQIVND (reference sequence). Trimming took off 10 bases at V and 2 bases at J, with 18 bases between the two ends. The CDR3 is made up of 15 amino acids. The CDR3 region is CATAFVGGAGNTIYF. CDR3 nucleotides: TGTGCCACGGCATTTGTCGGGGGGGCTGGAAACACCATATATTTT.

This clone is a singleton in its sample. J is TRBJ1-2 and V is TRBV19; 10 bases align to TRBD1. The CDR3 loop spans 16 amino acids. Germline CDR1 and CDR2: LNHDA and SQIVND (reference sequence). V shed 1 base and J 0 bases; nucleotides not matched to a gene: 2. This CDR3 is CASSIVGTGANYGYTF. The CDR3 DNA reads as TGTGCCAGTAGTATAGTAGGGACAGGGGCTAACTATGGCTACACCTTC.

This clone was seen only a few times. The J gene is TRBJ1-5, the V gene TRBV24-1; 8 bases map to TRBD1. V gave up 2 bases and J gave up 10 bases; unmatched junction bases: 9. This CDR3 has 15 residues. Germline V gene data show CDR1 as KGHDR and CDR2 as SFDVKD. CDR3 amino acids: CATSDSRQGIQPQHF. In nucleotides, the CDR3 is TGTGCCACCAGTGATTCCCGACAGGGGATACAACCCCAGCATTTT.

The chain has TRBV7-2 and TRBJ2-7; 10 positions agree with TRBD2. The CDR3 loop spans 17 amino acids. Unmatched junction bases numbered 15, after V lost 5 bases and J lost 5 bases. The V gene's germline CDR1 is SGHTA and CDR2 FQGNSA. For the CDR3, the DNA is TGTGCCAGCAGCCTTTCCCCTATTCTAGCGGGAGATGACGAGCAGTACTTC. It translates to CASSLSPILAGDDEQYF.